This T cell receptor (beta chain) was sequenced for a study of blood T cells in healthy people across ages. Concerning this clonotype: Its specificity is unknown. A read error may produce the germline difference seen at one junction end.

Approximately 9.6 milliliters of peripheral blood were drawn from each donor into EDTA-treated tubes. Study-wide results and caveats: Per million T cells, TCR beta diversity dropped about linearly as age rose. Naive T cell percentage showed a strong correlation with the diversity of TCR beta.

Primed by a sample-barcoded 5' primer and a J-beta primer mix, a second PCR proceeded for about 7 to 11 cycles. From the 5' RACE reads, TCRdb called clonotypes with MiXCR, one entry per CDR3 protein. Of 550,000 to 600,000 distinct CDR3 sequences in the sample, 25% to 30% were seen once. The CDR3 length is 14 residues. CDR1 and CDR2 (germline): SEHNR, FQNEAQ (reference sequence). This receptor was obtained from a woman in her 70s in good health. Specimen: blood. This chain connects TRBV7-9 to TRBJ2-2; possibly TRBD2 for D (5 bases). The DNA for the CDR3 is TGTGCCAGCGCGGATAGGGCGTATACCGGGGAGCTGCTTTTT. Translating it yields CASADRAYTGELLF.